One T cell receptor (beta chain) is described in this entry. Its antigen remains unidentified. This sample is drawn from a study of graft-versus-host responses after intestinal transplantation. CDR3 length: 12 amino acids. V lost 6 bases to trimming and J lost 10 bases; unmatched junction nucleotides: 7. CDR1 ENHRY and CDR2 SYGVKD come from the germline V gene. Produced via immunoSEQ multiplex PCR; TCRdb's table is partial and in-frame only. The repertoire includes 90,000 to 150,000 clones, approximately 95% of them detected once, and more than 0.095% sits in the top ten. The receptor comes from a human donor who received an intestinal transplant. This rearrangement joins TRBV10-3 to TRBJ2-3; TRBD2 agrees at 7 bases. The material was unstimulated CD4+ T cells sorted from spleen or lymph node cells, obtained before intestinal transplant. The DNA for the CDR3 is TGTGCCATCAGCCCAATTAGCGGGCCGCAGTATTTT. Translated, it gives CAISPISGPQYF.